This TCR beta chain was retrieved from a study of T-cell memory formation after mild COVID-19. The overall study: Most TCR clusters belonged to a single donor. Whole-study results and caveats: Shrinking CD4+ clones resided mostly in CM and EM, and CD8+ ones in EMRA. CD4+ bias marked clones expanding day 15 to 37, unlike balanced contracting clones. Detection of some responders pre-infection suggested pre-existing cross-reactive memory T cells participated.

The germline CDR1 and CDR2 sequences are SGHTA and FQGNSA. CDR3 size: 15 residues. Between the trimmed V and J ends, which lost 3 bases and 5 bases, there was a span of 16 bases. MiXCR was run by TCRdb on the 5' RACE reads, yielding one entry per CDR3 protein. This table has around 340,000 distinct CDR3 sequences, around 15% appearing once. This clonotype was seen a handful of times. No antigen is known for it. The rearrangement links TRBV7-2 to TRBJ1-1, with a possible D match to TRBD1 (5 bases). This sequence originates from a man between 18 and 35 years old who had mild COVID-19 (a few samples of this study predate the infection). Cell type and time point are not known. Sequenced: PBMCs or a T cell subset sorted from them (not recorded which). As DNA, the CDR3 is TGTGCCAGCAGCTTTCACGGGCAGGGAGGAACTGAAGCTTTCTTT. Its protein product is CASSFHGQGGTEAFF.